The clone carrying this T cell receptor beta chain has just one count. Its target is not known. One junction end disagrees with the germline gene, perhaps due to a read error. CDR1 and CDR2 from the germline V gene are SSHAT and FNYEAQ (reference sequence). This CDR3 spans 15 amino acids. Expressed TCRB transcripts were sequenced because the isolated RNA had all been reverse transcribed beforehand. Repertoires were generated with immunoSEQ multiplex PCR, while TCRdb's copy carries only in-frame clones and drops some. Counted here are roughly 260,000 clones, about 20% occurring once; the ten biggest clones make up around 0.029%. This record comes from a study of beta chain features in type 1 diabetes. Study background: Age, gender, cell numbers and subset yield matched between patients and controls. Study conclusions and caveats: For cells with high TCR expression, cDNA sequencing could yield over-representation. In comparison with healthy donors, patients had naive, central memory and Treg TCRB repertoires that appeared more similar. Shorter TCRB CDR3s, moderately but significantly so, marked every one of the four CD4+ subsets in Type 1 diabetes patients.

The clonotype was recovered from a woman aged 40-49 years with type 1 diabetes. This chain uses TRBV7-7 with TRBJ2-5, with D possibly TRBD2 on 6 matching bases. Sequenced material: naive CD4+ T cells from blood. CDR3 DNA sequence: TGTGCTAGCAGCCCGGACCGGGGGACGGTGGAGACCCAGTACTTC. Amino acids: CASSPDRGTVETQYF.